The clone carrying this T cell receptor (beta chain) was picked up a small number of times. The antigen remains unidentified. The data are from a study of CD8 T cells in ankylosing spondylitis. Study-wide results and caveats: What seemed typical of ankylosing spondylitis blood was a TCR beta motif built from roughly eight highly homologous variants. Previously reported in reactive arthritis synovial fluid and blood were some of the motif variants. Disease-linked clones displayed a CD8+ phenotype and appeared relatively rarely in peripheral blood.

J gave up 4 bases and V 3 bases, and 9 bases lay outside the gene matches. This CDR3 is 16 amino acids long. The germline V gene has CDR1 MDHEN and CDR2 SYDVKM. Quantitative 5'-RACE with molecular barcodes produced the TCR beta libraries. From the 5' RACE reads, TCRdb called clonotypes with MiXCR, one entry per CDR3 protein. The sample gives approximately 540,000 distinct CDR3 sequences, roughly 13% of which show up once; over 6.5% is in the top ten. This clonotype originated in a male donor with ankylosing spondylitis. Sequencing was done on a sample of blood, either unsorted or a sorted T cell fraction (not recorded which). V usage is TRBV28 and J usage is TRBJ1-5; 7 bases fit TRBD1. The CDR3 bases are TGTGCCAGCAGTTTCTCCCCCGACAGGGCGAATCAGCCCCAGCATTTT. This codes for CASSFSPDRANQPQHF.